This record covers a single T cell receptor beta chain. Authors' methods: For nucleated cells, counts were estimated from reference gene primer amplification. Libraries were prepared by immunoSEQ multiplex PCR; TCRdb keeps only in-frame clonotypes and omits some of them. V and J calls plus clone size are reproduced from that table; the DNA served to infer D and trimming. This table has roughly 250,000 clones, 88% appearing once. CDR3 length: 13 residues. The germline V gene has CDR1 LGHNA and CDR2 YSLEER. Trimming left V 2 bases short and J 6 bases short, with 8 bases between. This sample was included in a study of blood T cell repertoires in COVID-19. At the level of the study: T cells, B-cell-depleted T cells, or PBMCs provided the cDNA or gDNA that served as material.

Sequencing input: peripheral blood. The chain employs TRBV4-3 and TRBJ2-1; D possibly corresponds to TRBD2 (5 bases). This sequence was found in a woman in her thirties or forties who had recovered from COVID-19. This chain's CDR3 is CASSQRGLNEQFF. CDR3 DNA: TGCGCCAGCAGCCAAAGAGGGCTCAATGAGCAGTTCTTC.